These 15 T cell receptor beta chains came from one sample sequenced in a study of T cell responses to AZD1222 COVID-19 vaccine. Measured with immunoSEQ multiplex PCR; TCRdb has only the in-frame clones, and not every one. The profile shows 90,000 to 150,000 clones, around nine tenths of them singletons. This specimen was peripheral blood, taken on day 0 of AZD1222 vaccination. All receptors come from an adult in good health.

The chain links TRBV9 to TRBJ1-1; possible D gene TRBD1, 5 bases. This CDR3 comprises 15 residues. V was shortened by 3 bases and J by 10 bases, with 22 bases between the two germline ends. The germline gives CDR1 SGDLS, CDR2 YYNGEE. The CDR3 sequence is CASSARPGPEELAFF. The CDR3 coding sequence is TGTGCCAGCAGCGCTCGGCCGGGACCCGAGGAATTAGCTTTCTTT.

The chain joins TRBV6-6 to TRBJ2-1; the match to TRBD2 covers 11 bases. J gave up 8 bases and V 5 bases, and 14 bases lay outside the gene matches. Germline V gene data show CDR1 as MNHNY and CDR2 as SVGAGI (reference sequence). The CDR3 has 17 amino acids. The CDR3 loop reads CASSQSLAGGKLDEQFF. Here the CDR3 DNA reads TGTGCCAGCAGTCAATCATTAGCGGGGGGGAAGTTAGATGAGCAGTTCTTC.

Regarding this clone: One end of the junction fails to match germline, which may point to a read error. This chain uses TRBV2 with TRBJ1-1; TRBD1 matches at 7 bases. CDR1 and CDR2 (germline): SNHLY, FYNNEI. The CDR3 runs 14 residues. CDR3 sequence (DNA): TGTGCCAGCAAAGGTACAGGGGTGAAGACTGAAGCTTTCTTT. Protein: CASKGTGVKTEAFF.

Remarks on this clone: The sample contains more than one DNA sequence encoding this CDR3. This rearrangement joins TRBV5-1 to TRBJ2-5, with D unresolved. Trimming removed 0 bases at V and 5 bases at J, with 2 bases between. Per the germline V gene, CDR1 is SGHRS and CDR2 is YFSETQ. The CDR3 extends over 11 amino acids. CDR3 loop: CASSLAETQYF. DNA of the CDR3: TGCGCCAGCAGCTTGGCCGAGACCCAGTACTTC.

CDR3 residues: CASSQVGPLGGRGNTIYF. CDR3 sequence (DNA): TGTGCCAGCAGCCAAGTGGGCCCTTTGGGGGGCAGAGGAAACACCATATATTTT. The V and J genes are TRBV4-2 and TRBJ1-3; tentative D call: TRBD1 (6 bases). V gave up 1 base and J gave up 4 bases, with 20 bases separating them. This CDR3 comprises 18 residues. CDR1 and CDR2 from the germline V gene are LGHNA and YNFKEQ.

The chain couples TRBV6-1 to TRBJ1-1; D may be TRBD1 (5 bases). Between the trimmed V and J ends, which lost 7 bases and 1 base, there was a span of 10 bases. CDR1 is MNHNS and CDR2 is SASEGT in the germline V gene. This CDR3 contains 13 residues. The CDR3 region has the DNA TGTGCCAGCATTCGGGGGAGGAACACTGAAGCTTTCTTT. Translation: CASIRGRNTEAFF.

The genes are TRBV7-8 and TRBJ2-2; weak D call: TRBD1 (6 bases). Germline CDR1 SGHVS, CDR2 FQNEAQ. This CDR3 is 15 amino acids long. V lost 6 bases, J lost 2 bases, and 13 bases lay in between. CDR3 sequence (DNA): TGTGCCAGCAGACGGGACACCGCAAACACCGGGGAGCTGTTTTTT. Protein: CASRRDTANTGELFF.

The DNA for the CDR3 is TGCGCCAGCAGCGTGACAGGGGGCACTGAAGCTTTCTTT. Amino acids: CASSVTGGTEAFF. The chain joins TRBV5-1 to TRBJ1-1; the match to TRBD1 covers 9 bases. This CDR3 region has 13 residues. Germline loops: CDR1 SGHRS, CDR2 YFSETQ. V dropped 4 bases and J dropped 4; count of bases not matched to a gene: 2.

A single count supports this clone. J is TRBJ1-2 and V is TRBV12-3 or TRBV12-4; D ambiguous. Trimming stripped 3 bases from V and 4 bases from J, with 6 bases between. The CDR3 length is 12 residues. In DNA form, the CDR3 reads TGTGCCAGCAGTTTCAGGAGCTATGGCTACACCTTC. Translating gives CASSFRSYGYTF.

The CDR3, as DNA: TGTGCCAGTAGGAGACAGGGGCCAATTAATGAAAAACTGTTTTTT. This translates into CASRRQGPINEKLFF. This chain joins TRBV19 and TRBJ1-4; TRBD1 aligns across 8 bases. CDR3 length equals 15 residues. V gave up 6 bases and J gave up 4 bases; unmatched junction bases: 7. Looked up from germline, CDR1 is LNHDA and CDR2 is SQIVND (reference sequence).

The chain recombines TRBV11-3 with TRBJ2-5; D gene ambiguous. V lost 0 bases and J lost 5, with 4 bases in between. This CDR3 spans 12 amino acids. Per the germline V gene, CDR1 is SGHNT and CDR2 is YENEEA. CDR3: CASSLDAETQYF. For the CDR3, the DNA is TGTGCCAGCAGCTTAGACGCGGAGACCCAGTACTTC. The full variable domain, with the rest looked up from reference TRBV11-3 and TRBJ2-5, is EAGVVQSPRYKIIEKKQPVAFWCNPISGHNTLYWYLQNLGQGPELLIRYENEEAVDDSQLPKDRFSAERLKGVDSTLKIQPAELGDSAVYLCASSLDAETQYFGPGTRLLVL.

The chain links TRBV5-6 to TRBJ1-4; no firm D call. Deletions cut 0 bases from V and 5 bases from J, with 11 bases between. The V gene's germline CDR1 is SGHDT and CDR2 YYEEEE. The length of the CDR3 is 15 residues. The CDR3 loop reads CASSLEVKGNEKLFF. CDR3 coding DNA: TGTGCCAGCAGCTTGGAGGTGAAAGGAAATGAAAAACTGTTTTTT.

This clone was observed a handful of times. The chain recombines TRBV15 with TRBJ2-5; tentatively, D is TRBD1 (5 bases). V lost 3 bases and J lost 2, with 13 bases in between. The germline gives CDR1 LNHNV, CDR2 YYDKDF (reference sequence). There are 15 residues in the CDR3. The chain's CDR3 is CATSRDKGFQETQYF. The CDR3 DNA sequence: TGTGCCACCAGCAGGGACAAGGGGTTTCAAGAGACCCAGTACTTC.

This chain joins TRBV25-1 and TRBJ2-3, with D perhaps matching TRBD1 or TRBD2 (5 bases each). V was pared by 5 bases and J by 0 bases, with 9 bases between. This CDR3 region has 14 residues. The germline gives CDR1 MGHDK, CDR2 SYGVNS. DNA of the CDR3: TGTGCCAGCAGTCCGGGACGGAGCACAGATACGCAGTATTTT. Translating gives CASSPGRSTDTQYF.

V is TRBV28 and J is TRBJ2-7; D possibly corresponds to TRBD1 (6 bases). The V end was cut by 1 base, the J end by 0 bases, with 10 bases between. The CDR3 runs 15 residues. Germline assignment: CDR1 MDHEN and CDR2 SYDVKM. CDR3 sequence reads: CASSLYRTVSYEQYF. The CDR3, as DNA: TGTGCCAGCAGTTTATACCGGACAGTCTCCTACGAGCAGTACTTC.